The 5 T cell receptor beta chains reported below all come from one sample, sequenced in a study of a mutant IDH1 vaccine in newly diagnosed glioma. Only in-frame clones appear in the TCRdb table, and some are missing; sequencing was by immunoSEQ multiplex PCR. The table includes approximately 35,000 clones, roughly 88% detected once. The antigens of these receptors remain unknown. Indicated time point: week 23, last vaccination. Each vaccine dose was 300 ug of mutant IDH1 20-mer peptide, with topical imiquimod. The material sequenced was PBMCs, taken from a glioma patient whose treatment included an IDH1 peptide vaccine. The receptors here all came from a man aged 35-49 years with glioma.

This clone was detected a few times. The chain has TRBV5-1 and TRBJ1-1, with TRBD1 matching 9 bases. Losses at the gene ends were 4 bases for V and 11 bases for J; bases not matched to a gene: 9. The CDR3 sequence is 13 residues long. Germline-derived CDR1 and CDR2 are SGHRS and YFSETQ. The CDR3 DNA reads as TGCGCCAGCAGCCCACGGACAGGGGCGATGGCTTTCTTT. Translating it yields CASSPRTGAMAFF. Using reference TRBV5-1 and TRBJ1-1 for the parts outside the CDR3, the full variable domain is KAGVTQTPRYLIKTRGQQVTLSCSPISGHRSVSWYQQTPGQGLQFLFEYFSETQRNKGNFPGRFSGRQFSNSRSEMNVSTLELGDSALYLCASSPRTGAMAFFGQGTRLTVV.

V usage is TRBV4-1 and J usage is TRBJ2-7; maybe TRBD1 (6 bases). With 1 base removed from V and 0 bases from J, the gap between germline ends came to 16 bases. There are 17 residues in the CDR3. Germline lookup yields CDR1 MGHRA and CDR2 YSYEKL. CDR3 protein: CASSQGGLRGFSYEQYF. CDR3 in DNA: TGCGCCAGCAGCCAAGGGGGCCTCAGGGGTTTCTCCTACGAGCAGTACTTC.

The chain carries TRBV5-1 and TRBJ2-3, with 8 positions matching TRBD1. CDR3 length: 15 residues. The junction had 5 bases not matched to a gene; V was cut back by 5 bases and J by 0 bases. Germline V gene lookup returns CDR1 SGHRS and CDR2 YFSETQ. Here the CDR3 reads CASRPQGASTDTQYF. CDR3 in DNA: TGCGCCAGCAGACCTCAGGGGGCGAGCACAGATACGCAGTATTTT.

This clone was seen once. This chain connects TRBV5-6 to TRBJ2-3; D may correspond to TRBD1 or TRBD2 (5 bases each). The CDR3 consists of 15 residues. V lost 4 bases, J lost 2 bases, and 14 bases lay in between. Germline V CDR1 and CDR2: SGHDT, YYEEEE. CDR3 residues: CASSPPQGPTDTQYF. CDR3 nucleotides: TGTGCCAGCAGCCCCCCCCAGGGACCCACAGATACGCAGTATTTT.

This chain links TRBV5-5 with TRBJ1-5; 9 bases are a match to TRBD1. V was pared by 1 base and J by 7 bases, with 6 bases of the junction left unmatched. In germline, CDR1 is SGHKS, CDR2 YYEKEE (reference sequence). The CDR3 is 15 amino acids. The chain's CDR3 is CASSLRGQGDQPQHF. Written as DNA, the CDR3 is TGTGCCAGCAGCTTGAGGGGACAGGGAGACCAGCCCCAGCATTTT. The full variable domain, completed using reference TRBV5-5 and TRBJ1-5, is DAGVTQSPTHLIKTRGQQVTLRCSPISGHKSVSWYQQVLGQGPQFIFQYYEKEERGRGNFPDRFSARQFPNYSSELNVNALLLGDSALYLCASSLRGQGDQPQHFGDGTRLSIL.